These 22 T cell receptor beta chains originate from one sample sequenced in a study of shared clonotypes between healthy human individuals. The repertoire was sequenced with immunoSEQ multiplex PCR; TCRdb's copy has only in-frame clones and lacks some. The sample has 2.5 million or so clones; around nine tenths are singletons. The sequenced material came from naive CD4+ T cells sorted from blood. Subset: CD45RA+ positively selected. Every receptor here comes from a man aged 18 to 35 in good health.

The chain combines TRBV6-6 with TRBJ1-2; TRBD1 agrees at 8 bases. Germline CDR1 and CDR2: MNHNY and SVGAGI (reference sequence). The CDR3 totals 15 residues. Trimming took 6 bases from V and 0 from J; bases not matched to a gene: 6. The CDR3, as DNA: TGTGCCAGCAGCGACAGGGGATCCTCTAACTATGGCTACACCTTC. As protein: CASSDRGSSNYGYTF.

Concerning this clone itself: The sample carries other DNA sequences with the same CDR3. The gene calls are TRBV5-1 and TRBJ2-7; 9 bases line up with TRBD1. The CDR3 is 13 residues long. From germline, CDR1 is SGHRS and CDR2 YFSETQ. V shed 4 bases and J 4 bases; nucleotides not matched to a gene: 3. CDR3 sequence: CASSGGQGYEQYF. The CDR3 region has the DNA TGCGCCAGCAGCGGGGGACAGGGATACGAGCAGTACTTC.

This chain joins TRBV15 and TRBJ2-7, with 9 nucleotides matching TRBD2. This CDR3 has 15 residues. Germline CDR1 LNHNV, CDR2 YYDKDF (reference sequence). After removal of 5 bases from V and 5 bases from J, the junction contained 10 bases not matched to a gene. The CDR3 sequence is CATSGGLAGRNEQYF. The DNA of the CDR3 is TGTGCCACCAGCGGAGGGCTAGCGGGAAGGAACGAGCAGTACTTC.

This clone is a singleton in its sample. The J gene is TRBJ2-3, the V gene TRBV11-3; 10 bases agree with TRBD1. The CDR3 consists of 18 residues. The J segment lost 3 bases and the V segment lost 1 base, leaving 10 bases of the junction unmatched. In germline, CDR1 is SGHNT, CDR2 YENEEA. The DNA of the CDR3 is TGTGCCAGCAGCTTAGGCGGGACAGGGGCCACACAGACAGATACGCAGTATTTT. Residues: CASSLGGTGATQTDTQYF.

As for this clone: Other DNA sequences within the sample encode an identical CDR3. The chain joins TRBV18 to TRBJ1-4; D is unresolved. The germline gives CDR1 KGHSH, CDR2 LQKENI. This CDR3 has 13 residues. Deletions cut 2 bases from V and 4 bases from J, with 5 bases between. This chain's CDR3 is CASSPGLNEKLFF. The CDR3 nucleotides are TGTGCCAGCTCACCAGGGCTTAATGAAAAACTGTTTTTT.

CDR3 in amino acids: CATDGGTMGSYEQYF. The CDR3 DNA reads as TGTGCCACCGACGGGGGGACCATGGGATCCTACGAGCAGTACTTC. The chain has TRBV19 and TRBJ2-7, with 7 bases fitting TRBD2. V was pared by 10 bases and J by 1 base, with 13 bases of the junction left unmatched. Germline CDR1 reads LNHDA; CDR2 reads SQIVND (reference sequence). The CDR3 is made up of 15 amino acids. The full variable domain, its missing parts supplied by reference TRBV19 and TRBJ2-7, is DGGITQSPKYLFRKEGQNVTLSCEQNLNHDAMYWYRQDPGQGLRLIYYSQIVNDFQKGDIAEGYSVSREKKESFPLTVTSAQKNPTAFYLCATDGGTMGSYEQYFGPGTRLTVT.

This chain uses TRBV10-3 with TRBJ2-3; D is possibly TRBD2 (5 bases). Germline V gene sequence: CDR1 ENHRY, CDR2 SYGVKD. The ends were cut back, 2 bases at V and 6 bases at J, with 12 bases in the middle. The CDR3 contains 14 residues. CDR3 loop: CAISEVVAIDTQYF. The CDR3 coding sequence is TGTGCCATCAGTGAGGTGGTAGCGATCGATACGCAGTATTTT.

This sequence joins TRBV27 and TRBJ2-7; a weak D match, TRBD2 (5 bases). The CDR3 length is 15 residues. V gave up 4 bases and J gave up 5 bases, with 18 bases separating them. The germline CDR1 and CDR2 sequences are MNHEY and SMNVEV (reference sequence). The CDR3, as DNA: TGTGCCAGCAGTTCCCCCCTGAGAGGGTGGCACGAGCAGTACTTC. Translation gives CASSSPLRGWHEQYF.

In the case of this clone: Additional DNA sequences in this sample encode the identical CDR3. V is TRBV9 and J is TRBJ2-5; D is perhaps TRBD1 or TRBD2 (6 bases each). Trimming stripped 0 bases from V and 5 bases from J, with 11 bases between. Looked up from germline, CDR1 is SGDLS and CDR2 is YYNGEE. The CDR3 is 14 residues long. CDR3 amino acids: CASSVGGAEETQYF. CDR3 nucleotides: TGTGCCAGCAGCGTAGGGGGGGCGGAGGAGACCCAGTACTTC.

The J gene is TRBJ2-7, the V gene TRBV6-1, with 11 bases lining up with TRBD1. The CDR3 extends over 13 amino acids. Unmatched junction bases numbered 4, after V lost 6 bases and J lost 6 bases. CDR1 and CDR2 from the germline V gene are MNHNS and SASEGT. The CDR3 protein is CASRPGQGGEQYF. The CDR3 DNA is TGTGCCAGCAGACCGGGACAGGGGGGCGAGCAGTACTTC.

The CDR3 nucleotides are TGCGCCAGCAGCCAAGATCGGCTCAGGGCCCTATCCTATGGCTACACCTTC. Protein product: CASSQDRLRALSYGYTF. The J gene is TRBJ1-2, the V gene TRBV4-3; D may be TRBD1 (5 bases). CDR1 LGHNA and CDR2 YSLEER come from the germline V gene. V was cut by 0 bases and J by 4 bases, with 18 bases left in between. CDR3 length equals 17 residues.

The chain uses TRBV11-2 and TRBJ1-1; tentative D call: TRBD1 (5 bases). V lost 0 bases and J lost 6, with 8 bases in between. The germline CDR1 and CDR2 sequences are SGHAT and FQNNGV. This CDR3 is 13 amino acids long. The CDR3 DNA sequence: TGTGCCAGCAGCTTAGATGCGGGGGCTGAAGCTTTCTTT. Translated: CASSLDAGAEAFF.

V is TRBV7-9 and J is TRBJ2-1, with D perhaps TRBD1 (6 bases). Germline V gene sequence: CDR1 SEHNR, CDR2 FQNEAQ (reference sequence). Trimming took off 2 bases at V and 3 bases at J, with 14 bases between the two ends. This CDR3 region has 16 residues. The CDR3 sequence: CASSLTGTPRYNEQFF. In nucleotides, the CDR3 is TGTGCCAGCAGCTTAACAGGGACACCTCGCTACAATGAGCAGTTCTTC.

The J gene is TRBJ2-5, the V gene TRBV7-2; D ambiguous. The CDR3 has 13 residues. Germline lookup yields CDR1 SGHTA and CDR2 FQGNSA. Trimming cost V 1 base and J 5 bases, with 8 bases left between them. In DNA form, the CDR3 reads TGTGCCAGCAGCTTAGAGGGCTGGGAGACCCAGTACTTC. Its protein product is CASSLEGWETQYF.

The chain combines TRBV7-9 with TRBJ2-7, with 10 positions matching TRBD1. The junction had 7 bases not matched to a gene; V was cut back by 4 bases and J by 4 bases. The CDR3 contains 15 residues. From germline, CDR1 is SEHNR and CDR2 FQNEAQ (reference sequence). CDR3 sequence (DNA): TGTGCCAGCAGCTCCGACAGGGGGCGGAAGTACGAGCAGTACTTC. It yields the protein CASSSDRGRKYEQYF.

This sequence joins TRBV2 and TRBJ2-7, with 12 nucleotides matching TRBD2. With 7 bases clipped from V and 6 bases from J, the junction kept 10 bases outside the gene matches. Germline V gene sequence: CDR1 SNHLY, CDR2 FYNNEI. This CDR3 has 15 amino acids. The CDR3 nucleotides are TGTGCCAGCACGTTACCGGGACTAGCGGGTTCCGAGCAGTACTTC. It specifies CASTLPGLAGSEQYF.

In the case of this clone: Other DNA sequences in this specimen translate into the identical CDR3. The V gene is TRBV4-1, the J gene TRBJ1-5; D ambiguous. The germline CDR1 and CDR2 sequences are MGHRA and YSYEKL. The CDR3 extends over 15 amino acids. Between the trimmed V and J ends, which lost 1 base and 3 bases, there was a span of 10 bases. The CDR3 nucleotides read TGCGCCAGCAGCCAAGGGCGTCAACCCAATCAGCCCCAGCATTTT. Encoded protein: CASSQGRQPNQPQHF.

DNA of the CDR3: TGTGCCAGCAGTGAATTCAGGGCTTCCACAGATACGCAGTATTTT. This gives the protein CASSEFRASTDTQYF. The gene calls are TRBV25-1 and TRBJ2-3, with D maybe TRBD1 (5 bases). The CDR3 length is 15 residues. V lost 1 base and J lost 2, with 10 bases in between. CDR1 is MGHDK, CDR2 SYGVNS, per germline. The full variable domain, with the rest looked up from reference TRBV25-1 and TRBJ2-3, is EADIYQTPRYLVIGTGKKITLECSQTMGHDKMYWYQQDPGMELHLIHYSYGVNSTEKGDLSSESTVSRIRTEHFPLTLESARPSHTSQYLCASSEFRASTDTQYFGPGTRLTVL.

V and J are TRBV7-2 and TRBJ2-1, with 14 bases identical to TRBD2. V was pared by 8 bases and J by 6 bases, with 9 bases of the junction left unmatched. This CDR3 spans 16 amino acids. CDR1 is SGHTA, CDR2 FQGNSA, per germline. CDR3 coding DNA: TGTGCCAGCCGACCTCCGGGACTAGCGGGAGTCAATGAGCAGTTCTTC. It specifies CASRPPGLAGVNEQFF.

The genes are TRBV2 and TRBJ2-1, with D tentatively TRBD1 (5 bases). The CDR3 is 12 amino acids. V shed 7 bases and J shed 6 bases, with 10 bases lying between them. Germline-derived CDR1 and CDR2 are SNHLY and FYNNEI. CDR3 DNA sequence: TGTGCCAGCACCCACAGGAGCAATGAGCAGTTCTTC. It yields the protein CASTHRSNEQFF.

J is TRBJ1-3 and V is TRBV6-1; 7 nucleotides align to TRBD1. Per the germline V gene, CDR1 is MNHNS and CDR2 is SASEGT. This CDR3 comprises 17 residues. V dropped 3 bases and J dropped 0; count of bases not matched to a gene: 8. The CDR3 reads CASSDLTGLSSGNTIYF. The CDR3 DNA reads as TGTGCCAGCAGTGACCTGACAGGGTTAAGCTCTGGAAACACCATATATTTT.

This chain joins TRBV5-4 and TRBJ2-3; 10 nucleotides line up with TRBD2. CDR1 and CDR2 (germline): SGHNT, YYREEE (reference sequence). The CDR3 loop spans 15 amino acids. Unmatched junction bases numbered 6, after V lost 2 bases and J lost 6 bases. The CDR3 nucleotides are TGTGCCAGCAGCTTAGGGACTAGCGTTGCGGATACGCAGTATTTT. As protein: CASSLGTSVADTQYF.